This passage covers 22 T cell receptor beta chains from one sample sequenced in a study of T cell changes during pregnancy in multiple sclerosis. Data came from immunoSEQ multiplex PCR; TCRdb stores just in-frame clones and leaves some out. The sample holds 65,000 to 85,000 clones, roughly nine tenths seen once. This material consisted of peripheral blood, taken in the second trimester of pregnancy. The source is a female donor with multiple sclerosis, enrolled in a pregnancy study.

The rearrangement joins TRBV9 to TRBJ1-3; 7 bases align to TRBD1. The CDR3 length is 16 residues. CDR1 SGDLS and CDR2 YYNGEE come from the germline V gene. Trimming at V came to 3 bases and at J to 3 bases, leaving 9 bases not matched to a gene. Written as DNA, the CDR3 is TGTGCCAGCAGCGGGGGAACAGGGGCTTATGGAAACACCATATATTTT. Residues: CASSGGTGAYGNTIYF.

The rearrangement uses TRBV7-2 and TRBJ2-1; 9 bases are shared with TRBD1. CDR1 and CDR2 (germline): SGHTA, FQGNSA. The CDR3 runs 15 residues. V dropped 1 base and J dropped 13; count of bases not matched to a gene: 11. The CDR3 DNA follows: TGTGCCAGCAGCTTAGTACCGGGACAGGGAGCAAACCAGTTCTTC. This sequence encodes CASSLVPGQGANQFF.

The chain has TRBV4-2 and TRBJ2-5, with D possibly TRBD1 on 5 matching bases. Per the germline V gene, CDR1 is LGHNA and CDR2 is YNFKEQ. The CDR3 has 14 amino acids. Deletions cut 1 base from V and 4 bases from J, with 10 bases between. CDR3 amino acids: CASSQVRGLETQYF. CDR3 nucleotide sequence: TGTGCCAGCAGCCAAGTAAGGGGCTTAGAGACCCAGTACTTC.

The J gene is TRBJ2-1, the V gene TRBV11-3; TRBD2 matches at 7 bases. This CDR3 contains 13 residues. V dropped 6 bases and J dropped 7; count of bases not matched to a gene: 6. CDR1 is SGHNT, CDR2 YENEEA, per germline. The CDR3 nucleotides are TGTGCCAGCAGTCTGGTCGGGGGGAATGAGCAGTTCTTC. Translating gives CASSLVGGNEQFF.

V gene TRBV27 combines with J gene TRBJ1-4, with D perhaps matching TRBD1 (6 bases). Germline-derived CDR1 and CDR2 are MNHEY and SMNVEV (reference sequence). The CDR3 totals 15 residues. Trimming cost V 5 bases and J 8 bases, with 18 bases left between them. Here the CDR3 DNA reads TGTGCCAGCAGTACAGCACAGGGTGAGATCGAAAAACTGTTTTTT. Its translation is CASSTAQGEIEKLFF.

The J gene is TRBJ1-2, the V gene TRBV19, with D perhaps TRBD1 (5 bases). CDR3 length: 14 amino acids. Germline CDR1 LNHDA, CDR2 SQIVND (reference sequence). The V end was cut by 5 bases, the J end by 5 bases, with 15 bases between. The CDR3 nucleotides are TGTGCCAGTAGTTTCCGCGACAGCGAGTATGGCTACACCTTC. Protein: CASSFRDSEYGYTF.

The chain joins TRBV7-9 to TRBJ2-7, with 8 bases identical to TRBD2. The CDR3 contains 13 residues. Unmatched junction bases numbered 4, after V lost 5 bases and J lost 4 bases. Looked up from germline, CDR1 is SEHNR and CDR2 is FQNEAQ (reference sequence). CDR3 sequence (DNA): TGTGCCAGCAGCGTCGGGAGGGAGTACGAGCAGTACTTC. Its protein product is CASSVGREYEQYF.

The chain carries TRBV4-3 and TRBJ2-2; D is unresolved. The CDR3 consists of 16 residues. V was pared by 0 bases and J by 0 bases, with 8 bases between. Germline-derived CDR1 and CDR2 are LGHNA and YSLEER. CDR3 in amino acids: CASSQDSVANTGELFF. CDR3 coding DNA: TGCGCCAGCAGCCAAGATTCAGTCGCGAACACCGGGGAGCTGTTTTTT.

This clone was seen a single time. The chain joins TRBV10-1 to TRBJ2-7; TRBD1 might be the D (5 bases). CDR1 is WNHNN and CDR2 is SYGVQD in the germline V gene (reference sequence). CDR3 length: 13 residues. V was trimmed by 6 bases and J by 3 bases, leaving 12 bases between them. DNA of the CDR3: TGCGCCAGCAGCACAGGACAAAACTACGAGCAGTACTTC. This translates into CASSTGQNYEQYF.

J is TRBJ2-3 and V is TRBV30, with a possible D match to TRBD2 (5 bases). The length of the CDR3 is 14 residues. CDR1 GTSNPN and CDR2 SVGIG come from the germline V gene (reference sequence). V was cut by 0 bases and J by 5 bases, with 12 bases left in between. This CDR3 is CAWSVLAGKDTQYF. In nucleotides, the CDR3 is TGTGCCTGGAGTGTACTGGCGGGTAAAGATACGCAGTATTTT.

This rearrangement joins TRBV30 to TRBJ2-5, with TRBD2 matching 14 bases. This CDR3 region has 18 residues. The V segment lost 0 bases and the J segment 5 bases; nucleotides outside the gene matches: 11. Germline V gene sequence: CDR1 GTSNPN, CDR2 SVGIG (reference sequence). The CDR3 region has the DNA TGTGCCTGGAGTGTATCGCTGACTAGCGGGAGGGGCGGGGAGACCCAGTACTTC. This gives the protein CAWSVSLTSGRGGETQYF.

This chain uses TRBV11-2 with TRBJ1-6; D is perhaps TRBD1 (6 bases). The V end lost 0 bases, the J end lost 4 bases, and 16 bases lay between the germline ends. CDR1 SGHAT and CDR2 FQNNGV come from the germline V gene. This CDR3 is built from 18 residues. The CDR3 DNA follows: TGTGCCAGCAGCTTAGAATCAGGGGTCCGATTTTATAATTCACCCCTCCACTTT. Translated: CASSLESGVRFYNSPLHF.

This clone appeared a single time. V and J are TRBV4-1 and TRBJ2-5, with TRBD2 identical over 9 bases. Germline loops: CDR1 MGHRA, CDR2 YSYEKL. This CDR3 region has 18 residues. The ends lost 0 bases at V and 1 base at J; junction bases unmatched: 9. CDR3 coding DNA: TGCGCCAGCAGCCAAGATGTCTACCTAGCGGGGTGCCAAGAGACCCAGTACTTC. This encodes CASSQDVYLAGCQETQYF.

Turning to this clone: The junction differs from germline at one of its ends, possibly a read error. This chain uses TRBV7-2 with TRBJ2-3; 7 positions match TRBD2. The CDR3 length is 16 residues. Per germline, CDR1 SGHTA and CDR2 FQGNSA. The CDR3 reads CATSPRSGILTDTQYF. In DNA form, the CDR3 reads TGTGCCACCAGCCCCCGCAGCGGGATCCTGACAGATACGCAGTATTTT.

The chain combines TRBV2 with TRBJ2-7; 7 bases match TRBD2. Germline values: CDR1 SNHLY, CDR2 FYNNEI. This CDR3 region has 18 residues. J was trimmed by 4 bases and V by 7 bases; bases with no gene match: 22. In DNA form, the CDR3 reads TGTGCCAGCATCGCGGGGGTATTCTCGCGGGGAGGAGGATACGAGCAGTACTTC. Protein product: CASIAGVFSRGGGYEQYF.

The DNA of the CDR3 is TGTGCCAGCAGCTTAGGGACAGACCAGACCCAGTACTTC. Amino acid sequence: CASSLGTDQTQYF. V usage is TRBV7-3 and J usage is TRBJ2-5; TRBD1 matches 7 bases. Trimming removed 2 bases from V and 6 bases from J; junction bases left unmatched: 3. Germline loops: CDR1 SGHTA, CDR2 FQGTGA. This CDR3 spans 13 amino acids. The variable domain in full, completed from reference TRBV7-3 and TRBJ2-5, reads GAGVSQTPSNKVTEKGKYVELRCDPISGHTALYWYRQSLGQGPEFLIYFQGTGAADDSGLPNDRFFAVRPEGSVSTLKIQRTERGDSAVYLCASSLGTDQTQYFGPGTRLLVL.

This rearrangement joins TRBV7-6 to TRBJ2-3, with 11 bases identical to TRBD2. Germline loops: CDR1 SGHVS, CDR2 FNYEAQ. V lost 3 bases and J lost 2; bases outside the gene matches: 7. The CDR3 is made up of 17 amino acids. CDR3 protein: CASSLTLAGGYTDTQYF. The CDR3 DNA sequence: TGTGCCAGCAGCTTGACCCTAGCGGGAGGTTACACAGATACGCAGTATTTT.

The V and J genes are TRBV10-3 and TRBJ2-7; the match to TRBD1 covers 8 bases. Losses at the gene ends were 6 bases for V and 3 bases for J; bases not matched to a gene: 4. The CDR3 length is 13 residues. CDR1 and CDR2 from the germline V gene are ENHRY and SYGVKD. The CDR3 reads CAISGTGVYEQYF. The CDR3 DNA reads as TGTGCCATCAGCGGGACAGGAGTCTACGAGCAGTACTTC.

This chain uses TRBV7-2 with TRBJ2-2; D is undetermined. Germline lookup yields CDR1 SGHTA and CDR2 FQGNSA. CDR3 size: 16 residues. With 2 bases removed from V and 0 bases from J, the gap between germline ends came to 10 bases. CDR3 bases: TGTGCCAGCAGCTTAAATCCAGGCCCGAACACCGGGGAGCTGTTTTTT. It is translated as CASSLNPGPNTGELFF.

The CDR3 DNA sequence: TGTGCCAGCAGTTACGGACTACAGCTTTGGCACACTGAAGCTTTCTTT. Residues: CASSYGLQLWHTEAFF. This chain connects TRBV6-5 to TRBJ1-1; D uncertain. The CDR3 covers 16 residues. Germline V gives CDR1 MNHEY, CDR2 SVGAGI. V was shortened by 2 bases and J by 3 bases, with 16 bases between the two germline ends.

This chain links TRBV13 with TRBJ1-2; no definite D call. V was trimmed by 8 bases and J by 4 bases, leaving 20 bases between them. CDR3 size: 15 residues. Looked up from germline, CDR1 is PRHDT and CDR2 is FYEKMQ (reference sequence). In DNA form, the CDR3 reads TGTGCCAGCCAAGATTTACTAAACCGGGGCTATGGCTACACCTTC. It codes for CASQDLLNRGYGYTF.

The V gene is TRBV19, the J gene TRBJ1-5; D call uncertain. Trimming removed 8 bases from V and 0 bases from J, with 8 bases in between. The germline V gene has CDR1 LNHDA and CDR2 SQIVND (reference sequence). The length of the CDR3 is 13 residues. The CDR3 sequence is CASQQYSNQPQHF. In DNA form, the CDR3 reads TGTGCCAGTCAACAATATAGCAATCAGCCCCAGCATTTT. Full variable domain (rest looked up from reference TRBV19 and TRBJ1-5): DGGITQSPKYLFRKEGQNVTLSCEQNLNHDAMYWYRQDPGQGLRLIYYSQIVNDFQKGDIAEGYSVSREKKESFPLTVTSAQKNPTAFYLCASQQYSNQPQHFGDGTRLSIL.